The source of this T cell receptor beta chain is a study of blood T cell repertoires in COVID-19. The overall study: T cells, B-cell-depleted T cells, or PBMCs provided the cDNA or gDNA that served as material.

The table came from immunoSEQ multiplex PCR; TCRdb's copy has only in-frame clones and leaves some out. The table includes hundreds of thousands of clones, 88% detected once. The CDR3 runs 14 residues. V was trimmed by 6 bases and J by 5 bases, leaving 16 bases between them. CDR1 is SGHAT, CDR2 FQNNGV, per germline. The clonotype comes from a man younger than 35 with active or convalescent COVID-19. V gene TRBV11-2 combines with J gene TRBJ2-5, with a tentative D call TRBD2 (6 bases). Sequenced input: peripheral blood. The CDR3 spells CASRNRRGAETQYF. DNA for the CDR3: TGTGCCAGCAGAAATAGGCGGGGTGCGGAGACCCAGTACTTC.